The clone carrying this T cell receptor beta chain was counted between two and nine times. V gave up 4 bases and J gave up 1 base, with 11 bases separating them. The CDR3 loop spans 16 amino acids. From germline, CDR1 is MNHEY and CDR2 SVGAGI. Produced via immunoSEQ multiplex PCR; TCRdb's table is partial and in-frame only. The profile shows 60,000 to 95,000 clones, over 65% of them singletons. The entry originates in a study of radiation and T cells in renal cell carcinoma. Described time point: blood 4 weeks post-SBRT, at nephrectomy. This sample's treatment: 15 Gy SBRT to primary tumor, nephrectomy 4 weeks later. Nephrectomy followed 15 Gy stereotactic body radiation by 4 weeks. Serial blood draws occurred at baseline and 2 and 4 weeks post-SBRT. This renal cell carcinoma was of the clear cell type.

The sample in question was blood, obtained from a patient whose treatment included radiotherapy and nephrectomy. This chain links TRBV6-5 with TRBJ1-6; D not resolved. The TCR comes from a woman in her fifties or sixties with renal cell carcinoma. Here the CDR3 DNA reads TGTGCCAGCAGTTCTCCCCTCGGGTCCTATAATTCACCCCTCCACTTT. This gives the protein CASSSPLGSYNSPLHF.